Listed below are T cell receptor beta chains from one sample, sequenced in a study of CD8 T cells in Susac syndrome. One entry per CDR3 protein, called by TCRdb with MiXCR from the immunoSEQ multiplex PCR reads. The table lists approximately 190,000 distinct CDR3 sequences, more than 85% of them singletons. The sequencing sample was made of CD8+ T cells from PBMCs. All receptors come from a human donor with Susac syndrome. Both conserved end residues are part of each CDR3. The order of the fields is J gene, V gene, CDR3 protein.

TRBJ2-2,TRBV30,CAWKFGGELFF
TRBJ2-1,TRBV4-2,CASSQEWQGPLYNEQFF
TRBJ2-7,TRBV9,CASRPRRNAAEEQYF
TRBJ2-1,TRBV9,CASSPWGALNEQFF
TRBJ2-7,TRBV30,CAWSAGQIYEQYF
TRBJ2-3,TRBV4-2,CASSQSRTRGDTQYF
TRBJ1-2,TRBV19,CATWGRDNYGYTF
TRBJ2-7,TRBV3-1,CASSQDAQGWTYEQYF
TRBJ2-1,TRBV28,CASRESGGSGNEQFF
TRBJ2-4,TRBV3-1,CASSQVRGANIQYF
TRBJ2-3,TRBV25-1,CASSTGPKTDTQYF
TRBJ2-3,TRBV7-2,CASSDGGHGTDTQYF
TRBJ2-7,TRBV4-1,CASSQPGQGASYEQYF
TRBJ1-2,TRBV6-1,CASSETAYGYTF
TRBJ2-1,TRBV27,CASGLRSYNEQFF
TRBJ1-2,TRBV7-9,CASSPTGVGYGYTF
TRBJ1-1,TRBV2,CASLGTMNTEAFF
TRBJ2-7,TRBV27,CASSLSGGERSYEQYF